The next 5 T cell receptor beta chains were all read from a single sample in a study of blood T cells in healthy people across ages. Primed by a sample-barcoded 5' primer and a J-beta primer mix, a second PCR proceeded for roughly 7 to 12 cycles. A single record per CDR3 protein comes from TCRdb applying MiXCR to the 5' RACE reads. The table records around 1,000,000 distinct CDR3 sequences, more than 30% of them present only once. The specimen sequenced was blood. The source of these receptors is a man younger than 30 in good health.

This clonotype was counted a few times. The J gene is TRBJ2-3, the V gene TRBV5-1; 7 nucleotides match TRBD2. The CDR3 consists of 16 residues. J was trimmed by 2 bases and V by 4 bases; bases with no gene match: 10. The germline V gene has CDR1 SGHRS and CDR2 YFSETQ. The CDR3 spells CASSGGSAGYTDTQYF. As DNA, the CDR3 is TGCGCCAGCAGCGGGGGGTCAGCGGGGTACACAGATACGCAGTATTTT.

The gene calls are TRBV21-1 and TRBJ1-4; the D call of TRBD1 is as the table states it, not checked on the DNA. TRBV21-1 is assigned pseudogene status. The CDR3 loop spans 14 amino acids. This CDR3 reads CASRLDRGVEKLFF. The DNA for the CDR3 is TGTGCCAGCAGACTCGACAGGGGGGTGGAAAAACTGTTTTTT.

The genes are TRBV25-1 and TRBJ1-1; the D is unclear. Trimming removed 6 bases at V and 4 bases at J, with 9 bases between. CDR1 is MGHDK and CDR2 is SYGVNS in the germline V gene. The CDR3 totals 12 residues. CDR3 residues: CASRDGSTEAFF. The CDR3 DNA follows: TGTGCCAGCAGGGACGGGAGCACTGAAGCTTTCTTT.

The chain uses TRBV7-2 and TRBJ2-3; 10 bases align to TRBD2. The CDR3 has 16 amino acids. Germline assignment: CDR1 SGHTA and CDR2 FQGNSA. The junction had 5 bases not matched to a gene; V was cut back by 3 bases and J by 2 bases. The CDR3 DNA reads TGTGCCAGCAGCTTGTCCACTAGCGGGGTCACAGATACGCAGTATTTT. It codes for CASSLSTSGVTDTQYF.

Remarks on this clonotype: A junction boundary mismatches the germline segment, possibly from a read error. The V and J genes are TRBV2 and TRBJ2-7; 11 bases line up with TRBD1. Near its end, the DNA agrees better with TRBJ2-5, so the J call may be wrong. The CDR3 loop spans 14 amino acids. The germline V gene has CDR1 SNHLY and CDR2 FYNNEI. The CDR3 protein is CASIPDRGQGTQYF. As DNA, the CDR3 is TGTGCCAGTATTCCGGACAGGGGGCAAGGGACCCAGTACTTC.